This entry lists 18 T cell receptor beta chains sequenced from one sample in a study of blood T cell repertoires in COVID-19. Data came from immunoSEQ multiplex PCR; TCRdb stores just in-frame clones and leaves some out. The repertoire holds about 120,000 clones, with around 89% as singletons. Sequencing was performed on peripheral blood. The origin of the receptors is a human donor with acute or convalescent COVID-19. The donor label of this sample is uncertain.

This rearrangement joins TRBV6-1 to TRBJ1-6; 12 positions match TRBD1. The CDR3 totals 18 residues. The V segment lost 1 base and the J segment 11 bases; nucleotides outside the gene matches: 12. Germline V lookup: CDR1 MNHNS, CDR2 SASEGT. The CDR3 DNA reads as TGTGCCAGCAGTGAAGTGTTAGGGACAGGGGGCTCTGGGGCACCCCTCCACTTT. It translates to CASSEVLGTGGSGAPLHF.

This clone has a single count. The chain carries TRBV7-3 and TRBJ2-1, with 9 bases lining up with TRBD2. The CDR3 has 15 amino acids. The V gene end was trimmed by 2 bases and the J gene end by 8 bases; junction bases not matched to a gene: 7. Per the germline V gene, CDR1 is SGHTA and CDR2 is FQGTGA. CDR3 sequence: CASSLGGGRADEQFF. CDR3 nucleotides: TGTGCCAGCAGCTTAGGCGGCGGGAGGGCTGATGAGCAGTTCTTC.

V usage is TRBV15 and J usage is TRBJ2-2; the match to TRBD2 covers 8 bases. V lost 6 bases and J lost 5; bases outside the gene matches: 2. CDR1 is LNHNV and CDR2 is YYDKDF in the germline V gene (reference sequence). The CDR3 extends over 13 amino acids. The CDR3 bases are TGTGCCACCAGTAGCGGGGAAACCGGGGAGCTGTTTTTT. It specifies CATSSGETGELFF.

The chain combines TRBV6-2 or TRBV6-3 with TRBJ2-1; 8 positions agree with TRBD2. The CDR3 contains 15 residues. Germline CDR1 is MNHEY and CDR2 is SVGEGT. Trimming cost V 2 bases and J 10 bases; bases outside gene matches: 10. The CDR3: CASSYGSGTINEQFF. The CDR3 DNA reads TGTGCCAGCAGTTACGGTAGCGGGACGATTAACGAGCAGTTCTTC.

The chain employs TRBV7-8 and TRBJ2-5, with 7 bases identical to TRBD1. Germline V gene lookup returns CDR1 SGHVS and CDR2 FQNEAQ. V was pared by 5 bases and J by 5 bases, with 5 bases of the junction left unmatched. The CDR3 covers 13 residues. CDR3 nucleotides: TGTGCCAGCAGCCTGGACAGGTACGAGACCCAGTACTTC. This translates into CASSLDRYETQYF.

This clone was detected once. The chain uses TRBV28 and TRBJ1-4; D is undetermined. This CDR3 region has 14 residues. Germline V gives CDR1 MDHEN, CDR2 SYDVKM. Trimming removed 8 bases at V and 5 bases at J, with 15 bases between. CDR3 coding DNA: TGTGCCAGCGCCCCCCGAGGCAGCAATGAAAAACTGTTTTTT. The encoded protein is CASAPRGSNEKLFF.

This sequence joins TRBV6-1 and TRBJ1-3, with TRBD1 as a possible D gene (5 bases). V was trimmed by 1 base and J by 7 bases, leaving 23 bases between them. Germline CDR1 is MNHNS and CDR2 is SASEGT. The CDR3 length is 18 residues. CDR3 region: CASSEVTGLPGIWNTIYF. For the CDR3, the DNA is TGTGCCAGCAGTGAAGTTACGGGACTCCCCGGGATCTGGAACACCATATATTTT.

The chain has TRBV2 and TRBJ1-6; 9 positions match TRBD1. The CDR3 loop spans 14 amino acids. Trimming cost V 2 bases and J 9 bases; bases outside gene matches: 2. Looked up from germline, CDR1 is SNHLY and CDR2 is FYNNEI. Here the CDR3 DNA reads TGTGCCAGCAGTGAATCGACAGGGGGTTCACCCCTCCACTTT. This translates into CASSESTGGSPLHF. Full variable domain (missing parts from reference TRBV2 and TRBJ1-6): EPEVTQTPSHQVTQMGQEVILRCVPISNHLYFYWYRQILGQKVEFLVSFYNNEISEKSEIFDDQFSVERPDGSNFTLKIRSTKLEDSAMYFCASSESTGGSPLHFGNGTRLTVT.

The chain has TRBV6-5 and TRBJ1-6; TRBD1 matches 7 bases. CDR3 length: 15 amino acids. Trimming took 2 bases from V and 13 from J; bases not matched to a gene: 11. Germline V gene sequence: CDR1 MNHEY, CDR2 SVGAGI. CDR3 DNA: TGTGCCAGCAGTTACGGGTGGGCAGGGGGATCGCCCCTCCACTTT. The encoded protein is CASSYGWAGGSPLHF.

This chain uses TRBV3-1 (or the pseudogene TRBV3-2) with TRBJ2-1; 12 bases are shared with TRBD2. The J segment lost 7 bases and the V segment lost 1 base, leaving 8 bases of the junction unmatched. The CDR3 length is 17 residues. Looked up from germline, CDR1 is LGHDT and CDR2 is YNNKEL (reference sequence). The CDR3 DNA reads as TGTGCCAGCAGCCAAGTGGCTAGCGGGGGGGCCGTTAATGAGCAGTTCTTC. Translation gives CASSQVASGGAVNEQFF.

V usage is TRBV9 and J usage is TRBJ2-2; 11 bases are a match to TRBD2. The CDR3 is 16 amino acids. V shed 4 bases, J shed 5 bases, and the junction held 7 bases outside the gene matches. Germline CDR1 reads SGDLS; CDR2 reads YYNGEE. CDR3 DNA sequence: TGTGCCAGCAGCAAGGGACTAGCGGAATATACCGGGGAGCTGTTTTTT. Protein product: CASSKGLAEYTGELFF.

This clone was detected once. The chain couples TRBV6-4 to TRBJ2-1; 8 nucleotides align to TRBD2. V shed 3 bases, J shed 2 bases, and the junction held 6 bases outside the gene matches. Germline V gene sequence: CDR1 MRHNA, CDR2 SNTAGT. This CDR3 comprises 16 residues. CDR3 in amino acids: CASSEDRGGAYNEQFF. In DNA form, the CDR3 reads TGTGCCAGCAGTGAAGATCGGGGGGGCGCCTACAATGAGCAGTTCTTC.

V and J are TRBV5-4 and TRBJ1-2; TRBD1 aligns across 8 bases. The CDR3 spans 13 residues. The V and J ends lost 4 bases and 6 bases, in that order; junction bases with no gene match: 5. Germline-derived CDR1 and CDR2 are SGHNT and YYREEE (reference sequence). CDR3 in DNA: TGTGCCAGCAGCACTACGACAGGGGATGGCTACACCTTC. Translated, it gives CASSTTTGDGYTF.

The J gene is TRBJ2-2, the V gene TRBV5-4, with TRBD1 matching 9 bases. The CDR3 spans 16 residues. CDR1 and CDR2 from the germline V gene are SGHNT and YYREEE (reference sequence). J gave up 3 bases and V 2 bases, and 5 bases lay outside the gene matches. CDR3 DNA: TGTGCCAGCAGCTTCCCGGGACAGGGAGACACCGGGGAGCTGTTTTTT. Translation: CASSFPGQGDTGELFF.

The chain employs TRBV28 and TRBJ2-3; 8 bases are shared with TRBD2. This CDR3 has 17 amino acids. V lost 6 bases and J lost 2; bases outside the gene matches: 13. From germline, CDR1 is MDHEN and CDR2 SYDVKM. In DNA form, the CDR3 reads TGTGCCAGCAGCCCCGCCTTGGGAGCGGGGGACACAGATACGCAGTATTTT. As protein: CASSPALGAGDTDTQYF. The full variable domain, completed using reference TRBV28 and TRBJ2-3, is DVKVTQSSRYLVKRTGEKVFLECVQDMDHENMFWYRQDPGLGLRLIYFSYDVKMKEKGDIPEGYSVSREKKERFSLILESASTNQTSMYLCASSPALGAGDTDTQYFGPGTRLTVL.

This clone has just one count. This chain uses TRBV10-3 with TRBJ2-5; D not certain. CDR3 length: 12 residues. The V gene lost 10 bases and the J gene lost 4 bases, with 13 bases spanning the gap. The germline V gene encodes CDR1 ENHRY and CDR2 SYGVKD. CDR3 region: CATSLTPETQYF. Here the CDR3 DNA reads TGTGCCACCTCACTCACCCCAGAGACCCAGTACTTC.

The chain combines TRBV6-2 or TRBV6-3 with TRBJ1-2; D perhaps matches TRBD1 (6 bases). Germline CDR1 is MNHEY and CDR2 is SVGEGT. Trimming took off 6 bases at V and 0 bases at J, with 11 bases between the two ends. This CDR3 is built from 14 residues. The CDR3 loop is CASSDWTANYGYTF. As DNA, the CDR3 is TGTGCCAGCAGCGATTGGACAGCTAACTATGGCTACACCTTC.

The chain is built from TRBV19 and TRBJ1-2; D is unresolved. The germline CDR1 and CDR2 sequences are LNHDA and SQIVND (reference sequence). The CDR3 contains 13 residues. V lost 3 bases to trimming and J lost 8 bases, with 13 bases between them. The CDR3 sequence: CASSMSILKGYTF. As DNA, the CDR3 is TGTGCCAGTAGTATGTCGATACTCAAGGGCTACACCTTC.